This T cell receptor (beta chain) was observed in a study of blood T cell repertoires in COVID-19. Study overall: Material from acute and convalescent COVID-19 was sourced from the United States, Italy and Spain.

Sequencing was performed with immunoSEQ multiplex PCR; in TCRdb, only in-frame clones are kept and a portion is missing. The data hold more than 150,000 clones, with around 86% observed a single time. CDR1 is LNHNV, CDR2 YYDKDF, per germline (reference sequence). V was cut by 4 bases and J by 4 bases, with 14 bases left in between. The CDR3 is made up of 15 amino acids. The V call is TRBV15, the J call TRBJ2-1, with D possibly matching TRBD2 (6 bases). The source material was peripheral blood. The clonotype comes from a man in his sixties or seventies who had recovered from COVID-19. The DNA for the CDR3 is TGTGCCACCAGCACCCGGCCTAGCGCGTACAATGAGCAGTTCTTC. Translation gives CATSTRPSAYNEQFF.